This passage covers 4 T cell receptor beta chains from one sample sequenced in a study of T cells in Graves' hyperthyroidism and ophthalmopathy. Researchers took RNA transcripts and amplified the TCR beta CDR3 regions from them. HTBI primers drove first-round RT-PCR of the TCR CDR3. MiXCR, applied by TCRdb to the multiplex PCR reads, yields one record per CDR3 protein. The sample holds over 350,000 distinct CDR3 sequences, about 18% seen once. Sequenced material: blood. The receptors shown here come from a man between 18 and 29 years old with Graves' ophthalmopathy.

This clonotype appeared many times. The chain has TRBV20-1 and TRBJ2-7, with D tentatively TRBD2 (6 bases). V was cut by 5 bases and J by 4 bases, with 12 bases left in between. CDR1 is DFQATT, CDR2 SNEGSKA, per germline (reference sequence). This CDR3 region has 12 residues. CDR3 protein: CSALRDSYEQYF. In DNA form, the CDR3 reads TGCAGTGCTCTCCGGGACTCTTACGAGCAGTACTTC.

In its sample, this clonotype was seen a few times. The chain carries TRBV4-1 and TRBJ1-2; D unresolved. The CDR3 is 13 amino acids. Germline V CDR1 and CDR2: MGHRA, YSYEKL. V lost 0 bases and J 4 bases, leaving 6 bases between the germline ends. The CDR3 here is CASSQEQSYGYTF. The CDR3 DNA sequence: TGCGCCAGCAGCCAAGAACAGAGCTATGGCTACACCTTC.

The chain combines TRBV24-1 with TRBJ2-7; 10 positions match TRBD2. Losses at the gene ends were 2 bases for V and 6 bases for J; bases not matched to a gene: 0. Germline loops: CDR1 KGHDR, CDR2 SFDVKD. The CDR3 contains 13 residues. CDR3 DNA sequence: TGTGCCACCAGTGATTGGACTAGCGGCGAGCAGTACTTC. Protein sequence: CATSDWTSGEQYF.

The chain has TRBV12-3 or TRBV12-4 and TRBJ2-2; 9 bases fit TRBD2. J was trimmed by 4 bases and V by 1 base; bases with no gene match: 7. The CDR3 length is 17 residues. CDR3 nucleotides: TGTGCCAGCAGTTTAGGTAGCGGGGGCCGGGGCACCGGGGAGCTGTTTTTT. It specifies CASSLGSGGRGTGELFF.